The 27 T cell receptor beta chains given below trace back to one sample, sequenced in a study of glioma-infiltrating T cells. Amplification of TCR alpha and beta CDR3 regions from RNA used iRepertoire nested multiplex PCR. In TCRdb, the multiplex PCR reads were re-called with MiXCR into one record per CDR3 protein. The table includes roughly 190,000 distinct CDR3 sequences, roughly 32% detected once. Input material: glioma tissue, nonneoplastic brain tissue, or PBMCs (not recorded which). The receptors were gathered from a human donor with low-grade glioma or glioblastoma, undergoing nonglioma brain surgery, or in good health (not recorded which).

This clonotype has ten or more counts. The chain links TRBV27 to TRBJ2-7, with TRBD1 matching 9 bases. The trim removed 3 bases at V and 4 bases at J, leaving 1 base unmatched. The CDR3 totals 13 residues. CDR1 is MNHEY, CDR2 SMNVEV, per germline (reference sequence). Here the CDR3 reads CASSFGTGYEQYF. CDR3 in DNA: TGTGCCAGCAGTTTCGGGACAGGGTACGAGCAGTACTTC.

This chain links TRBV19 with TRBJ2-1; 12 bases are shared with TRBD1. The CDR3 length is 19 residues. Trimming took 2 bases from V and 0 from J; bases not matched to a gene: 8. The germline V gene has CDR1 LNHDA and CDR2 SQIVND (reference sequence). The DNA for the CDR3 is TGTGCCAGTAGTATAACCGGGACAGGGGGCATAAGCTCCTACAATGAGCAGTTCTTC. Its translation: CASSITGTGGISSYNEQFF.

In this sample, this clonotype turned up many times. The V and J genes are TRBV18 and TRBJ1-1; TRBD1 might be the D (5 bases). Germline CDR1 reads KGHSH; CDR2 reads LQKENI. The CDR3 consists of 15 residues. Trimming took off 0 bases at V and 5 bases at J, with 13 bases between the two ends. The CDR3 region has the DNA TGTGCCAGCTCACCACCGGGGATGGGGGGGACTGAAGCTTTCTTT. As protein: CASSPPGMGGTEAFF.

This clonotype was counted at least ten times. The chain has TRBV4-1 and TRBJ1-5; 10 nucleotides match TRBD1. The CDR3 totals 19 residues. Looked up from germline, CDR1 is MGHRA and CDR2 is YSYEKL. V was pared by 4 bases and J by 1 base, with 13 bases of the junction left unmatched. CDR3 region: CASSPRTGGTYESNQPQHF. The CDR3 DNA reads TGCGCCAGCAGCCCGAGGACAGGGGGGACCTATGAAAGCAATCAGCCCCAGCATTTT.

The CDR3 DNA sequence: TGTGCCACCAGTGATACTAGCGGGATGCACTACAATGAGCAGTTCTTC. Encoded protein: CATSDTSGMHYNEQFF. V usage is TRBV24-1 and J usage is TRBJ2-1; 10 positions match TRBD2. The V gene's germline CDR1 is KGHDR and CDR2 SFDVKD. V dropped 3 bases and J dropped 3; count of bases not matched to a gene: 4. The CDR3 loop spans 16 amino acids.

The CDR3 bases are TGCGCCAGCAGCTACGGGGGGGCCCTCGATGAGCAGTTCTTC. Translation: CASSYGGALDEQFF. The rearrangement links TRBV4-1 to TRBJ2-1; 8 bases align to TRBD2. The CDR3 covers 14 residues. Germline lookup yields CDR1 MGHRA and CDR2 YSYEKL. V lost 5 bases to trimming and J lost 8 bases; unmatched junction nucleotides: 8.

This clonotype was counted a few times. The chain links TRBV19 to TRBJ2-1, with D possibly being TRBD2 (5 bases). This CDR3 has 15 amino acids. Germline values: CDR1 LNHDA, CDR2 SQIVND (reference sequence). Trimming removed 2 bases at V and 1 base at J, with 9 bases between. In nucleotides, the CDR3 is TGTGCCAGTAGTATATCTACTAGTTCCTACAATGAGCAGTTCTTC. It is translated as CASSISTSSYNEQFF.

This clonotype was observed once. The chain couples TRBV30 to TRBJ1-1; D gene ambiguous. Germline CDR1 and CDR2: GTSNPN and SVGIG (reference sequence). The CDR3 spans 14 residues. V was cut by 2 bases and J by 4 bases, with 14 bases left in between. In nucleotides, the CDR3 is TGTGCCTGGAGTACTGAGTCGCGCTTCACTGAAGCTTTCTTT. Translation gives CAWSTESRFTEAFF.

As regards this clonotype: A much more abundant neighbour one base away suggests this may be a read error. This chain uses TRBV6-9 with TRBJ2-2; D is possibly TRBD2 (5 bases). The germline V and J ends were trimmed by 3 bases and 4 bases, with 15 bases remaining between them. The length of the CDR3 is 16 residues. The germline V gene has CDR1 MNHGY and CDR2 SVAAGI. The DNA for the CDR3 is TGTGCCAGCAGTTACGGCCTGGGGAGCGCCACCGGGGAGCTGTTTTTT. Its translation: CASSYGLGSATGELFF.

This clonotype was observed many times. The genes are TRBV11-2 and TRBJ2-3; no definite D call. The CDR3 is made up of 12 amino acids. In germline, CDR1 is SGHAT, CDR2 FQNNGV. Trimming pared 6 bases from V and 6 bases from J, leaving 10 bases between. The CDR3 bases are TGTGCCAGCAGTTTGGAAACGGATACGCAGTATTTT. Amino acid sequence: CASSLETDTQYF.

Concerning this clonotype itself: One end of the junction varies from germline; a read error may be responsible. The CDR3 loop is CASSRDLAEETQCF. CDR3 nucleotides: TGTGCCAGCAGCAGAGATCTTGCGGAAGAGACCCAGTGCTTC. The chain couples TRBV15 to TRBJ2-5; D remains unclear. There are 14 residues in the CDR3. The germline gives CDR1 LNHNV, CDR2 YYDKDF (reference sequence).

This clonotype was seen at least ten times. This chain joins TRBV4-3 and TRBJ1-2; TRBD1 aligns across 8 bases. After removal of 5 bases from V and 2 bases from J, the junction contained 4 bases not matched to a gene. Germline CDR1 reads LGHNA; CDR2 reads YSLEER. The CDR3 extends over 14 amino acids. The CDR3 coding sequence is TGCGCCAGCAGCACTAGACAGGGGAACTATGGCTACACCTTC. It is translated as CASSTRQGNYGYTF.

This clonotype was found many times. The V gene is TRBV27, the J gene TRBJ2-7; 8 nucleotides line up with TRBD2. CDR1 and CDR2 from the germline V gene are MNHEY and SMNVEV (reference sequence). The junction had 3 bases not matched to a gene; V was cut back by 8 bases and J by 3 bases. This CDR3 comprises 12 residues. The DNA of the CDR3 is TGTGCCAGCGGACTAGCTAGCTACGAGCAGTACTTC. This encodes CASGLASYEQYF.

The CDR3 DNA is TGCGCCAGGTGGGACGGAGCACAAGAGACCCAGTACTTC. Protein: CARWDGAQETQYF. V is TRBV10-1 and J is TRBJ2-5; D may be TRBD1 or TRBD2 (5 bases each). This CDR3 comprises 13 residues. Trimming removed 9 bases at V and 2 bases at J, with 13 bases between. Germline CDR1 and CDR2: WNHNN and SYGVQD (reference sequence).

The sample holds many counts of this clonotype. V usage is TRBV20-1 and J usage is TRBJ2-7, with 13 bases aligning to TRBD2. Trimming took 4 bases from V and 3 from J; bases not matched to a gene: 9. The CDR3 has 16 amino acids. Germline V gene sequence: CDR1 DFQATT, CDR2 SNEGSKA (reference sequence). The CDR3 here is CSATGTSGTLVYEQYF. In DNA, the CDR3 is TGCAGTGCTACCGGGACTAGCGGGACCCTGGTCTACGAGCAGTACTTC.

The chain couples TRBV7-3 to TRBJ1-2; 10 bases match TRBD1. This CDR3 has 18 amino acids. CDR1 SGHTA and CDR2 FQGTGA come from the germline V gene. The J segment lost 4 bases and the V segment lost 3 bases, leaving 14 bases of the junction unmatched. The CDR3 DNA reads as TGTGCCAGCAGCTTTATCAGTAGTAGGACAGGGGGTCCCTATGGCTACACCTTC. Protein product: CASSFISSRTGGPYGYTF.

This clonotype was detected many times. The gene calls are TRBV6-2 or TRBV6-3 and TRBJ1-1; D not certain. This CDR3 contains 16 residues. Trimming cost V 6 bases and J 1 base, with 18 bases left between them. Looked up from germline, CDR1 is MNHEY and CDR2 is SVGEGT. CDR3 sequence: CASSAHGSPPNTEAFF. The CDR3 DNA reads TGTGCCAGCAGCGCCCATGGGAGCCCGCCGAACACTGAAGCTTTCTTT.

This clonotype was observed many times. This rearrangement joins TRBV5-1 to TRBJ1-1; 8 bases line up with TRBD1. The CDR3 length is 13 residues. Germline-derived CDR1 and CDR2 are SGHRS and YFSETQ. Germline trimming cut 6 bases from V and 6 bases from J; bases unmatched to any gene: 7. CDR3 sequence reads: CASMGSGQAEAFF. The CDR3 nucleotides are TGCGCCAGCATGGGATCGGGACAGGCTGAAGCTTTCTTT.

In the case of this clonotype: This clone may be a read error of a much larger clone one base away. This chain uses TRBV7-2 with TRBJ1-1; 7 bases fit TRBD1. Germline V gene sequence: CDR1 SGHTA, CDR2 FQGNSA. The CDR3 length is 14 residues. The CDR3 loop is CATRGGGLNAEAFF. The CDR3 DNA is TGTGCCACCAGGGGGGGGGGTTTGAACGCTGAAGCTTTCTTT.

This clonotype was seen many times. The rearrangement joins TRBV7-2 to TRBJ2-3; 9 bases line up with TRBD1. Germline CDR1 reads SGHTA; CDR2 reads FQGNSA. This CDR3 region has 16 residues. Losses at the gene ends were 4 bases for V and 2 bases for J; bases not matched to a gene: 7. The CDR3 sequence is CASSWGQGTNTDTQYF. CDR3 DNA sequence: TGTGCCAGCAGCTGGGGACAGGGAACTAACACAGATACGCAGTATTTT.

The chain employs TRBV4-1 and TRBJ2-5, with D hard to call. The J call is doubtful: the DNA matches TRBJ2-7 better. This CDR3 is built from 13 residues. From germline, CDR1 is MGHRA and CDR2 YSYEKL. The CDR3 nucleotides read TGCGCCAGCAGCCAAGAGGTCCGGAACGAGCAGTACTTC. This codes for CASSQEVRNEQYF.

This clonotype was observed at least ten times. This chain links TRBV3-1 with TRBJ2-7; weak D call: TRBD2 (5 bases). The V end lost 4 bases, the J end lost 5 bases, and 12 bases lay between the germline ends. The CDR3 loop spans 13 amino acids. CDR1 and CDR2 (germline): LGHDT, YNNKEL (reference sequence). The DNA of the CDR3 is TGTGCCAGCAGCCTGAAGGCCGGGAACGAGCAGTACTTC. It yields the protein CASSLKAGNEQYF.

This clonotype was picked up many times. The rearrangement links TRBV5-1 to TRBJ2-1, with D unresolved. Trimming shortened V by 0 bases and J by 1 base, and 11 bases separated the two germline ends. This CDR3 contains 16 residues. Germline-derived CDR1 and CDR2 are SGHRS and YFSETQ. The CDR3 DNA sequence: TGCGCCAGCAGCTTGGTTGGGGATGGGTCCTACAATGAGCAGTTCTTC. Translating gives CASSLVGDGSYNEQFF.

The gene calls are TRBV19 and TRBJ1-4; possible D gene TRBD1, 6 bases. V was clipped by 5 bases and J by 5 bases, with 21 bases between them. Germline CDR1 and CDR2: LNHDA and SQIVND (reference sequence). The CDR3 consists of 17 residues. The CDR3 protein is CASSALGGPHQNEKLFF. The CDR3 region has the DNA TGTGCCAGTAGTGCCCTCGGGGGGCCGCACCAGAATGAAAAACTGTTTTTT.

The sample holds one count of this clonotype. The V gene is TRBV19, the J gene TRBJ2-5; maybe TRBD1 (6 bases). V lost 4 bases and J lost 5, with 20 bases in between. Germline values: CDR1 LNHDA, CDR2 SQIVND (reference sequence). The CDR3 length is 16 residues. CDR3 amino acids: CASSSLQDSDAETQYF. In DNA, the CDR3 is TGTGCCAGTAGTAGCCTCCAGGACAGCGACGCGGAGACCCAGTACTTC.

This clonotype was counted ten times or more. The rearrangement uses TRBV6-6 and TRBJ2-2; D is perhaps TRBD2 (5 bases). Germline assignment: CDR1 MNHNY and CDR2 SVGAGI (reference sequence). The CDR3 sequence is 16 residues long. Trimming cost V 0 bases and J 5 bases, with 13 bases left between them. The CDR3 DNA reads as TGTGCCAGCAGTTACTCCCTTAGCGCAAGAACCGGGGAGCTGTTTTTT. It yields the protein CASSYSLSARTGELFF.

The chain combines TRBV6-6 with TRBJ2-1; TRBD2 matches 16 bases. Trimming cost V 2 bases and J 6 bases; bases outside gene matches: 1. This CDR3 has 16 amino acids. Germline CDR1 MNHNY, CDR2 SVGAGI (reference sequence). The CDR3 loop is CASSYGTSGRANEQFF. The CDR3 DNA reads TGTGCCAGCAGTTACGGGACTAGCGGGAGGGCCAATGAGCAGTTCTTC.